This TCR beta chain was profiled in a study of cytomegalovirus exposure and HLA in healthy donors. Study-wide findings and caveats: Three of the chains that were CMV-associated were confirmed in vitro to be specific for CMV antigens. Most TCR sequences showed up rarely, but some public TCRs showed up in many donors. TCR beta chains numbering more than 150 were designated cytomegalovirus-associated. For cytomegalovirus status, the classifier reportedly gave diagnoses with high specificity and sensitivity.

For this clone: Its antigen is not identified.

Using immunoSEQ multiplex PCR, the repertoire was profiled, and TCRdb retains in-frame clones only, with some absent. The sample lists some 79,000 clones, over 90% occurring once. The CDR3 is made up of 13 amino acids. Germline V gives CDR1 MNHEY, CDR2 SVGAGI. The ends were cut back, 7 bases at V and 5 bases at J, with 14 bases in the middle. The source material was PBMCs. This rearrangement joins TRBV6-5 to TRBJ1-1; D unclear. The sequence was obtained from a woman younger than 35 in good health and CMV-seropositive. The CDR3 DNA reads TGTGCCAGCACCTTGTCGACTGCGACTGAAGCTTTCTTT. Translating gives CASTLSTATEAFF.